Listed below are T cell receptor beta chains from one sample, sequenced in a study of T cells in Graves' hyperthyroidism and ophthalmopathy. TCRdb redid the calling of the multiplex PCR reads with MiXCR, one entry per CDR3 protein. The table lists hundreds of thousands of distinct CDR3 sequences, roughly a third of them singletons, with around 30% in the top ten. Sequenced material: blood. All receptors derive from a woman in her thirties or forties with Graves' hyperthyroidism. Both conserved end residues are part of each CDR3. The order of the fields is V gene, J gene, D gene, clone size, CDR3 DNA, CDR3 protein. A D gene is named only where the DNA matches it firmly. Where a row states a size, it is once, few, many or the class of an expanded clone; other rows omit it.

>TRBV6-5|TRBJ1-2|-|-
TGTGCCAGCAGTTACTCAACAGACCGGTTTGGCTACACCTTC
CASSYSTDRFGYTF
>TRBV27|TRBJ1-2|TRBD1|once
TGTGCCAGCAGACTGAACCTCAGGGACAGAAGGAACTATGGCTACACCTTC
CASRLNLRDRRNYGYTF
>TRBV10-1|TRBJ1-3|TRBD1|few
TGCGCCAGCAACCTAACAGGGGCCCAATCTGGAAACACCATATATTTT
CASNLTGAQSGNTIYF
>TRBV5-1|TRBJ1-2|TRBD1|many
TGCGCCAGCAGCTTGGCGGGACAGAACTATGGCTACACCTTC
CASSLAGQNYGYTF
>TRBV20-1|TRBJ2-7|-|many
TGCAGTGCTAGAGGGCAGAACTGGCAGTACTTC
CSARGQNWQYF
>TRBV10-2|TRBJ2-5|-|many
TGCGCCAGCAATAGGAGCCAAGGCCATCAAGAGACCCAGTACTTC
CASNRSQGHQETQYF
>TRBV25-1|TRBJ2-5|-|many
TGTGCCACCAAGGGGATCCAAGAGACCCAGTACTTC
CATKGIQETQYF
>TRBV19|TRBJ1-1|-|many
TGTGCCAGTACAACAGGACGGATGAACACTGAAGCTTTCTTT
CASTTGRMNTEAFF
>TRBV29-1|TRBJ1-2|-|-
TGTGCCAGCAGTCTACAGGGTGGTAGCTATGGCTACACCTTC
CASSLQGGSYGYTF
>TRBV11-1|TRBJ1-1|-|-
TGTGCCAGCAGCCCAACCCCCACGGGTGAAGCTTTCTTT
CASSPTPTGEAFF
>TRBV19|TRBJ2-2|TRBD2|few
TGTGCCAGTAGTAAACTAGCGGGACCCGGGGAGCTGTTTTTT
CASSKLAGPGELFF
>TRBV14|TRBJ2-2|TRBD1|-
TGTGCCAGCAGCCAAGTTACAGGGGTCGCCGGGGAGCTGTTTTTT
CASSQVTGVAGELFF
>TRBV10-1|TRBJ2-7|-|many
TGCGCCACATCGGGACCGAGCTCATACGAGCAGTACTTC
CATSGPSSYEQYF
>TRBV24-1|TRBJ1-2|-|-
TGTGCCAGCTCCACCACGGGACGGGGCGACTATGGCTACACCTTC
CASSTTGRGDYGYTF
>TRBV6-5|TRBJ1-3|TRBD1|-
TGTGCCAGCAGTTACTCTGGTCAGGGGGGCAGAAACACCATATATTTT
CASSYSGQGGRNTIYF
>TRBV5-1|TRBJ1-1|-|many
TGCGCCAGCAGCTCCGAAGTAGGTAGAGCTTTCTTT
CASSSEVGRAFF
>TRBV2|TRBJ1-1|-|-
TGTGCCGGGGGTAACAGCGATGAAGCTTTCTTT
CAGGNSDEAFF
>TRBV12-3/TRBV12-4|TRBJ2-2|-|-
TGTGCCAGCAGTTTAGCTAGGAGGCTGAACACCGGGGAGCTGTTTTTT
CASSLARRLNTGELFF
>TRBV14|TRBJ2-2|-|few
TGTGCCGGCAGCCAAACCCGCCTCACCGGGGAGCTGTTTTTT
CAGSQTRLTGELFF
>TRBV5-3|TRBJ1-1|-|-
TGTGCCAGCAGCTTCCGGGACGGGAACACTGAAGCTTTCTTT
CASSFRDGNTEAFF
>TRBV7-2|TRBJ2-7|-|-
TGTGCCAGCAGTTTCATGAGGGAAGGCGAGCAGTACTTC
CASSFMREGEQYF
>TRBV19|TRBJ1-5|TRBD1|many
TGTGCCAGTAGTCCCGACAGGGACGGCAATCAGCCCCAGCATTTT
CASSPDRDGNQPQHF
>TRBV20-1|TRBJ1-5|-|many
TGCAGTGCTAGAGATCTCAGGGCTAGCAATCAGCCCCAGCATTTT
CSARDLRASNQPQHF
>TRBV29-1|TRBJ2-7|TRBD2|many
TGCAGCGTTGGGTTGTCGGGAGGGGAGCCCTACGAGCAGTACTTC
CSVGLSGGEPYEQYF
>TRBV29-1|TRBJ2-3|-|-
TGCAGCGTTGAAGGAGACGGTGATACGCAGTATTTT
CSVEGDGDTQYF
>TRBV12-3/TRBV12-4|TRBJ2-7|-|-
TGTGCCAGCAGTTTGAGCCTGACAGTCCAGTACTTC
CASSLSLTVQYF
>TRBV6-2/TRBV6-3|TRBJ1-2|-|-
TGTGCCAAATTAGGGCGAGGTCCACTGCCAGGCTACACCTTC
CAKLGRGPLPGYTF
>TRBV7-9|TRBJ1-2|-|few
TGTGCCAGCAGCTCCAGGGGAGAGGGACAACAACTTAACTATGGCTACACCTTC
CASSSRGEGQQLNYGYTF
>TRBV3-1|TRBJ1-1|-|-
TGTGCCAGCAGCCAATGGGCAGGGGACACTGAAGCTTTCTTT
CASSQWAGDTEAFF
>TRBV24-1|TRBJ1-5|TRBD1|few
TGTGCCACCAGTGATTTGATAGGGACAGACCAGCATTTT
CATSDLIGTDQHF
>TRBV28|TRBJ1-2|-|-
TGTGCCAGCAATGGGTGGTGGAACTATGGCTACACCTTC
CASNGWWNYGYTF
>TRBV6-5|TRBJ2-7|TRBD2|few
TGTGCCAGCAGACTAGCGGACTCATTTACCTACGAGCAGTACTTC
CASRLADSFTYEQYF